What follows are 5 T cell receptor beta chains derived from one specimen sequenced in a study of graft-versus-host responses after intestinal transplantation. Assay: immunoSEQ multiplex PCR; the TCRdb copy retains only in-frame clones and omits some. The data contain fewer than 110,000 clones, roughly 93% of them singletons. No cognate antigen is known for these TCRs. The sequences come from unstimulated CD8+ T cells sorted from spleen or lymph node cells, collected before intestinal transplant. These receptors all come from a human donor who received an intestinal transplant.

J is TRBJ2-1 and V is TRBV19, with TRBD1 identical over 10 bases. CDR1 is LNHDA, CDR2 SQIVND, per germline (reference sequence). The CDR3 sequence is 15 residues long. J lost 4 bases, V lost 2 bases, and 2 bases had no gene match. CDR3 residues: CASSITGQGYNEQFF. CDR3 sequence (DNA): TGTGCCAGTAGTATAACGGGACAGGGGTACAATGAGCAGTTCTTC.

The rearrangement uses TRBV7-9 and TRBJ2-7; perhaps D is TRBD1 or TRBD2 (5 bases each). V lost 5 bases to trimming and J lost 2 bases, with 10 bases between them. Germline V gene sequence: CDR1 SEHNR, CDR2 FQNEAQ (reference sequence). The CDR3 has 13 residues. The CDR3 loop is CASSGGATYEQYF. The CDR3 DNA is TGTGCCAGCAGCGGGGGTGCAACCTACGAGCAGTACTTC.

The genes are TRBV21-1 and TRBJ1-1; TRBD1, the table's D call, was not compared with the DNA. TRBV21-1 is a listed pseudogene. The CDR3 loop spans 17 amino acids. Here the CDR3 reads CASSRQKDRPAYTEAFF. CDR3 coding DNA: TGTGCCAGCAGCAGACAAAAGGACAGGCCCGCTTACACTGAAGCTTTCTTT.

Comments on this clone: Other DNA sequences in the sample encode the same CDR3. The CDR3, as DNA: TGTGCCAGCAGCGTCGTATTGAACACTGAAGCTTTCTTT. Translated: CASSVVLNTEAFF. The rearrangement joins TRBV9 to TRBJ1-1; no firm D call. Trimming cost V 2 bases and J 0 bases, with 5 bases left between them. The germline V gene has CDR1 SGDLS and CDR2 YYNGEE. This CDR3 is 13 amino acids long. Together with reference TRBV9 and TRBJ1-1, the CDR3 gives the full variable domain: DSGVTQTPKHLITATGQRVTLRCSPRSGDLSVYWYQQSLDQGLQFLIQYYNGEERAKGNILERFSAQQFPDLHSELNLSSLELGDSALYFCASSVVLNTEAFFGQGTRLTVV.

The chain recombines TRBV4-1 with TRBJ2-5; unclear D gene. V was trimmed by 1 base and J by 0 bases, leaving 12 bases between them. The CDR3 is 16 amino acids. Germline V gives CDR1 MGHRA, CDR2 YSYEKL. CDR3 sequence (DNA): TGCGCCAGCAGCCAAGTTAAAAGGGCATACCAAGAGACCCAGTACTTC. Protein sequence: CASSQVKRAYQETQYF.